A selection of T cell receptor beta chains follows, all from one sample in a study of shared clonotypes between healthy human individuals. The repertoire was sequenced with immunoSEQ multiplex PCR; TCRdb's copy has only in-frame clones and lacks some. In the table there are approximately 740,000 clones, over 65% of which are singletons. The sequencing sample was made of memory CD4+ T cells sorted from blood. The receptors stem from a woman aged 25 to 45 in good health. The CDR3 runs from the conserved cysteine through the conserved F or W. The order of the fields is D gene, clone size, J gene, V gene, CDR3 protein, CDR3 DNA. D genes are given only for firm matches. Some rows mark clone size as missing; the rest say once, few, many or name a class of expanded clone.

D: TRBD2
size: .
J: TRBJ2-1
V: TRBV25-1
CDR3: CASSEGLAGGLHEQFF
DNA: TGTGCCAGCAGTGAAGGCCTAGCGGGAGGGCTCCATGAGCAGTTCTTC

D: TRBD1
size: .
J: TRBJ2-3
V: TRBV29-1
CDR3: CSTIGAGGAVDTQYF
DNA: TGCAGCACTATAGGGGCAGGGGGCGCGGTAGATACGCAGTATTTT

D: .
size: .
J: TRBJ2-2
V: TRBV5-8
CDR3: CASRAGLHTGELFF
DNA: TGTGCCAGCAGGGCGGGACTCCACACCGGGGAGCTGTTTTTT

D: .
size: .
J: TRBJ1-1
V: TRBV18
CDR3: CASSSLRGTEAFF
DNA: TGTGCCAGCTCATCCTTACGGGGCACTGAAGCTTTCTTT

D: .
size: .
J: TRBJ1-5
V: TRBV6-1
CDR3: CASSPSLGGNQPQHF
DNA: TGTGCCAGCAGCCCTTCTTTGGGGGGCAATCAGCCCCAGCATTTT

D: .
size: .
J: TRBJ1-5
V: TRBV19
CDR3: CASSIRERYQPQHF
DNA: TGTGCCAGTAGTATCAGAGAACGGTATCAGCCCCAGCATTTT

D: .
size: few
J: TRBJ1-3
V: TRBV11-2
CDR3: CASSYTSSGNTIYF
DNA: TGTGCCAGCAGCTATACGAGCTCTGGAAACACCATATATTTT

D: .
size: .
J: TRBJ2-6
V: TRBV5-1
CDR3: CASSLDTLLSTGANVLTF
DNA: TGCGCCAGCAGCTTGGATACTCTTCTCTCCACTGGGGCCAACGTCCTGACTTTC

D: .
size: .
J: TRBJ2-1
V: TRBV5-1
CDR3: CASSRNDNEQFF
DNA: TGCGCCAGCAGCCGTAACGACAATGAGCAGTTCTTC

D: .
size: few
J: TRBJ1-5
V: TRBV11-2
CDR3: CASSFFDQPQHF
DNA: TGTGCCAGCAGCTTTTTCGATCAGCCCCAGCATTTT

D: .
size: .
J: TRBJ1-1
V: TRBV5-4
CDR3: CASSQTSQVPEAFF
DNA: TGTGCCAGCAGCCAGACCTCTCAGGTTCCTGAAGCTTTCTTT

D: .
size: once
J: TRBJ2-7
V: TRBV27
CDR3: CASSLTPENYEQYF
DNA: TGTGCCAGCAGTTTAACGCCAGAAAATTACGAGCAGTACTTC

D: .
size: few
J: TRBJ2-1
V: TRBV19
CDR3: CASSISGSPSVREQFF
DNA: TGTGCCAGTAGTATTAGCGGCTCCCCATCCGTCCGGGAGCAGTTCTTC

D: .
size: few
J: TRBJ1-4
V: TRBV2
CDR3: CASSEVGLGEKLFF
DNA: TGTGCCAGCAGTGAAGTCGGGCTGGGGGAAAAACTGTTTTTT

D: .
size: .
J: TRBJ2-1
V: TRBV5-1
CDR3: CASMKGQADNEQFF
DNA: TGCGCCAGCATGAAGGGCCAGGCGGACAATGAGCAGTTCTTC

D: .
size: .
J: TRBJ2-6
V: TRBV11-2
CDR3: CASRISGANVLTF
DNA: TGTGCCAGCAGAATCTCTGGGGCCAACGTCCTGACTTTC

D: .
size: .
J: TRBJ2-2
V: TRBV4-1
CDR3: CASSQGHSNTGELFF
DNA: TGCGCCAGCAGCCAAGGTCACTCGAACACCGGGGAGCTGTTTTTT

D: TRBD1
size: once
J: TRBJ1-1
V: TRBV6-5
CDR3: CASSPTGGYGTEAFF
DNA: TGTGCCAGCAGTCCCACAGGGGGATACGGCACTGAAGCTTTCTTT

D: TRBD2
size: .
J: TRBJ2-1
V: TRBV29-1
CDR3: CSFFGLAYNEQFF
DNA: TGCAGCTTTTTTGGACTAGCTTACAATGAGCAGTTCTTC

D: .
size: .
J: TRBJ1-4
V: TRBV20-1
CDR3: CSARVNEKLFF
DNA: TGCAGTGCTAGAGTTAATGAAAAACTGTTTTTT